These 2 T cell receptor beta chains were sequenced from one sample in a study of blood T cells in healthy people across ages. Sample-barcoded 5' priming and a J-beta primer mix drove a second PCR of 7 to 11 cycles. Via MiXCR, TCRdb re-called the 5' RACE reads, giving one row per CDR3 protein. The sample includes about 1.7 million distinct CDR3 sequences, 28% seen only once; the top ten take roughly 8%. Material: blood. Every receptor here comes from a woman aged 25 to 39 in good health.

This clonotype was counted many times. The CDR3 nucleotides read TGTGCCAGCAGCTTAGGCCAGGGTTTCAATGAAAAACTGTTTTTT. Its translation is CASSLGQGFNEKLFF. This chain connects TRBV7-9 to TRBJ1-4; weak D call: TRBD1 (5 bases). The CDR3 length is 15 residues. The germline V and J ends were trimmed by 1 base and 5 bases, with 11 bases remaining between them. Germline values: CDR1 SEHNR, CDR2 FQNEAQ (reference sequence).

The sample holds a few counts of this clonotype. The chain joins TRBV10-2 to TRBJ2-1, with TRBD2 matching over 14 bases. The CDR3 runs 19 residues. CDR1 is WSHSY and CDR2 is SAAADI in the germline V gene. Trimming cost V 6 bases and J 0 bases; bases outside gene matches: 10. CDR3 in amino acids: CASREWGLAGASSYNEQFF. The DNA for the CDR3 is TGCGCCAGCAGAGAATGGGGACTAGCGGGGGCCAGCTCCTACAATGAGCAGTTCTTC.